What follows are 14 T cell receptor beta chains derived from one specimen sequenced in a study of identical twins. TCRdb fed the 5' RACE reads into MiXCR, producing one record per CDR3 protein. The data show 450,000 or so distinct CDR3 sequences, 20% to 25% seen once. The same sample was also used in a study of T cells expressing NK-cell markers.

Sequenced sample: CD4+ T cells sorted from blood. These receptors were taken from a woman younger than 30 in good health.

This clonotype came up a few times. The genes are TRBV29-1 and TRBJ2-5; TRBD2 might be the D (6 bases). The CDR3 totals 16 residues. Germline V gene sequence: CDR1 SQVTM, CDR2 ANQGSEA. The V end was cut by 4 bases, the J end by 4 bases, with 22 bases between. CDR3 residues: CSVVRGGQVFGETQYF. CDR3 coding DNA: TGCAGCGTTGTGAGAGGAGGGCAAGTGTTCGGAGAGACCCAGTACTTC.

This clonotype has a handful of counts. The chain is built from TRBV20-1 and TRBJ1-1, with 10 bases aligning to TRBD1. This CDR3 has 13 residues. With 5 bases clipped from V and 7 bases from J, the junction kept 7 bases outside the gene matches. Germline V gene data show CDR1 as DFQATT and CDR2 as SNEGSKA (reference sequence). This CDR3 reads CSAPKDRGFEAFF. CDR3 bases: TGCAGTGCTCCTAAGGACAGGGGGTTTGAAGCTTTCTTT.

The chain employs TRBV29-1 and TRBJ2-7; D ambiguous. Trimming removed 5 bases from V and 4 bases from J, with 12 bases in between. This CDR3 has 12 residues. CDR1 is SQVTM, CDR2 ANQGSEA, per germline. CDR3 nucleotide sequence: TGCAGCGTTCAGTACAAAAAATACGAGCAGTACTTC. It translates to CSVQYKKYEQYF.

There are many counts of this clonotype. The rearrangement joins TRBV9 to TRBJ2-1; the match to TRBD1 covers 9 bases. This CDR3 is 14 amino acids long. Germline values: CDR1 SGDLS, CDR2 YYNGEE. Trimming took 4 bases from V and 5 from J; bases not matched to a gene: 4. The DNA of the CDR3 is TGTGCCAGCAGCATCCGGGACAGGGACAATGAGCAGTTCTTC. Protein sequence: CASSIRDRDNEQFF.

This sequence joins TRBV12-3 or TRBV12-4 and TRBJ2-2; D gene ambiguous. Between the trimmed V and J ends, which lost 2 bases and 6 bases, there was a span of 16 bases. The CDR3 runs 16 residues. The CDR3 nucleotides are TGTGCCAGCAGTTTAAGGCCAGGATGGGGTTCCGGGGAGCTGTTTTTT. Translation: CASSLRPGWGSGELFF.

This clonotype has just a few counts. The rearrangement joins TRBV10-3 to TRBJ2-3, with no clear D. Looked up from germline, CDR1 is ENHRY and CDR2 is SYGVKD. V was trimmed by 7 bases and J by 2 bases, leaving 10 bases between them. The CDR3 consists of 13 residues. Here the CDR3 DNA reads TGTGCCATCATGGGGAAAACCACAGATACGCAGTATTTT. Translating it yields CAIMGKTTDTQYF.

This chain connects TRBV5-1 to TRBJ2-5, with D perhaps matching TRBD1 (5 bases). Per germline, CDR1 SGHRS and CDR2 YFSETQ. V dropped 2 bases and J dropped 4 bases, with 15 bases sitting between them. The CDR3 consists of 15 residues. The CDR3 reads CASSLSSSGPETQYF. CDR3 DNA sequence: TGCGCCAGCAGCTTAAGTAGCTCAGGGCCAGAGACCCAGTACTTC.

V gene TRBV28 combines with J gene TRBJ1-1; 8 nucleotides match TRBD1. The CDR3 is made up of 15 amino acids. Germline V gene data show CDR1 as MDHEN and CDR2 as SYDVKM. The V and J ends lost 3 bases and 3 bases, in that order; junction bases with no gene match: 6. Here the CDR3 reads CASSFSTGEDTEAFF. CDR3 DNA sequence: TGTGCCAGCAGTTTCTCGACAGGGGAAGACACTGAAGCTTTCTTT.

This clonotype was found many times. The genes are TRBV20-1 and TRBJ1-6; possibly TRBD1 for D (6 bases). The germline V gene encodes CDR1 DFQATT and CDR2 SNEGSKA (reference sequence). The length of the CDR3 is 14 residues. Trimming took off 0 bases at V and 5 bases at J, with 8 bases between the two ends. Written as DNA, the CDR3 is TGCAGTGCTAGAGATGGGACAAATAATTCACCCCTCCACTTT. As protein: CSARDGTNNSPLHF.

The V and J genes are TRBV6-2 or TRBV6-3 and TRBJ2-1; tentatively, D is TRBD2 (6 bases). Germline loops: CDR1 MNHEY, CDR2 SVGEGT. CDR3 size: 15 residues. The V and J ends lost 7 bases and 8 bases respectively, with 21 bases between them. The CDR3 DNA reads TGTGCCAGCACAGTAGCGGCCCGAGGTGTGTATGAGCAGTTCTTC. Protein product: CASTVAARGVYEQFF.

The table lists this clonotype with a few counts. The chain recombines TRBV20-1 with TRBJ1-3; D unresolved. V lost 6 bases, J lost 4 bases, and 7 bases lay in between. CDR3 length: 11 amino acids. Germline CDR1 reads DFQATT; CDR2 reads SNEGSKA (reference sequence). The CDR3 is CSAGRGNTIYF. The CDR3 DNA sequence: TGCAGTGCCGGCCGCGGAAACACCATATATTTT.

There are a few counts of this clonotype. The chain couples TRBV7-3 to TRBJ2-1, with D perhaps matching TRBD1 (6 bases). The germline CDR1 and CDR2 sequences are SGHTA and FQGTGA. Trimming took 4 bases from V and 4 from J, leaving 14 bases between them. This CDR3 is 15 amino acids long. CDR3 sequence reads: CASSSQGTTYNEQFF. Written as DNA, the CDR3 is TGTGCCAGCAGCTCACAGGGAACCACATACAATGAGCAGTTCTTC.

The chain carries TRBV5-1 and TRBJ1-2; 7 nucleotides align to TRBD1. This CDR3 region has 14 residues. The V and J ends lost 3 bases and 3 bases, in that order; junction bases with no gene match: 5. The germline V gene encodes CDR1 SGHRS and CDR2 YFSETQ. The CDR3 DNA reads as TGCGCCAGCAGCTGGGGCGGGACAGACTATGGCTACACCTTC. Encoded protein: CASSWGGTDYGYTF.

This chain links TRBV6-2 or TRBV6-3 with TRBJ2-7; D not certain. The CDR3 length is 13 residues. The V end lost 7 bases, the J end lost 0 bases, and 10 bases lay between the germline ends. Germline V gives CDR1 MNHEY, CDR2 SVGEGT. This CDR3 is CASKVDNSYEQYF. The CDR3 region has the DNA TGTGCCAGCAAAGTCGACAACTCCTACGAGCAGTACTTC.